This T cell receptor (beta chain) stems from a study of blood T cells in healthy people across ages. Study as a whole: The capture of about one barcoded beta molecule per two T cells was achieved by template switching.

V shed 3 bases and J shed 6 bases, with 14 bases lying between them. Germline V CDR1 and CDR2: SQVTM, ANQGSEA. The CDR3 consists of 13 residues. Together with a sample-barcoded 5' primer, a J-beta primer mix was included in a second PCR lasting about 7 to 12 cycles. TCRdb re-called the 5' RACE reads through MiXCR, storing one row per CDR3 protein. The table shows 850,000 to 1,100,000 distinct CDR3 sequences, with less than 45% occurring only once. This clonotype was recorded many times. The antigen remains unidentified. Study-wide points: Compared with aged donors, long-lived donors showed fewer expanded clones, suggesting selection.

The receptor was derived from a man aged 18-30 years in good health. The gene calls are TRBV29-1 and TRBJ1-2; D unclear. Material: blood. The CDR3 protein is CSVERRDPNGYTF. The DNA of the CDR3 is TGCAGCGTTGAGCGGAGAGACCCCAATGGCTACACCTTC. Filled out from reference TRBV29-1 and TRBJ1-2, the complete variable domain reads SAVISQKPSRDICQRGTSLTIQCQVDSQVTMMFWYRQQPGQSLTLIATANQGSEATYESGFVIDKFPISRPNLTFSTLTVSNMSPEDSSIYLCSVERRDPNGYTFGSGTRLTVV.